One sample yielded the 21 T cell receptor beta chains listed below, sequenced in a study of shared clonotypes between healthy human individuals. The assay was immunoSEQ multiplex PCR, and TCRdb's table has in-frame clones only and misses some. Of some 2.4 million clones listed, 80% to 95% were seen once; the top ten hold roughly 0.39%. Sequencing was done on a sample of naive CD4+ T cells from PBMCs. Subset defined: CD45RA+ positively selected. All receptors come from a man aged 18 to 30 in good health. Some clones in this sample may be carry-over from other donors' samples.

V and J are TRBV5-1 and TRBJ2-2; no clear D gene. V lost 4 bases and J 5 bases, leaving 9 bases between the germline ends. In germline, CDR1 is SGHRS, CDR2 YFSETQ. This CDR3 contains 13 residues. The CDR3 bases are TGCGCCAGCAGCCGGCAAAAAACCGGGGAGCTGTTTTTT. Translation: CASSRQKTGELFF.

The sample holds one count of this clone. The rearrangement uses TRBV11-2 and TRBJ2-7; 8 nucleotides align to TRBD1. The V segment lost 1 base and the J segment 4 bases; nucleotides outside the gene matches: 9. Germline CDR1 reads SGHAT; CDR2 reads FQNNGV. CDR3 length: 16 residues. This CDR3 reads CASSLATGQGAYEQYF. DNA for the CDR3: TGTGCCAGCAGCTTAGCAACGGGCCAGGGGGCGTACGAGCAGTACTTC.

V gene TRBV10-2 combines with J gene TRBJ2-4; 10 bases are shared with TRBD2. This CDR3 comprises 18 residues. Per germline, CDR1 WSHSY and CDR2 SAAADI. V trimming: 6 bases; J trimming: 1 base; junction bases outside the gene matches: 12. The CDR3 DNA reads as TGCGCCAGCAGCCGTCTAGCGGGAGTTACTGTGGCCAAAAACATTCAGTACTTC. Encoded protein: CASSRLAGVTVAKNIQYF.

J is TRBJ2-7 and V is TRBV6-5, with a weak D call TRBD2 (6 bases). The CDR3 runs 13 residues. The germline V gene has CDR1 MNHEY and CDR2 SVGAGI. V was trimmed by 9 bases and J by 4 bases, leaving 16 bases between them. Here the CDR3 DNA reads TGTGCCAGTACGTCGGCGGGATGGTACGAGCAGTACTTC. This encodes CASTSAGWYEQYF.

A remark on this clone: The sample contains more than one DNA sequence encoding this CDR3. V usage is TRBV5-1 and J usage is TRBJ2-5; D unresolved. CDR3 length equals 12 residues. The V and J ends lost 4 bases and 4 bases respectively, with 8 bases between them. The V gene's germline CDR1 is SGHRS and CDR2 YFSETQ. Here the CDR3 DNA reads TGCGCCAGCAGCCTACAAGGAGAGACCCAGTACTTC. Translated, it gives CASSLQGETQYF. Full variable domain (outside the CDR3, taken from reference TRBV5-1 and TRBJ2-5): KAGVTQTPRYLIKTRGQQVTLSCSPISGHRSVSWYQQTPGQGLQFLFEYFSETQRNKGNFPGRFSGRQFSNSRSEMNVSTLELGDSALYLCASSLQGETQYFGPGTRLLVL.

The rearrangement links TRBV6-1 to TRBJ1-5; perhaps TRBD1 as D (5 bases). Germline V gives CDR1 MNHNS, CDR2 SASEGT. V was clipped by 7 bases and J by 3 bases, with 13 bases between them. The CDR3 runs 14 residues. CDR3 DNA sequence: TGTGCCAGCAAGGGCAGGGACTTCAATCAGCCCCAGCATTTT. Translation: CASKGRDFNQPQHF.

The CDR3 sequence: CASSHSNEQFF. The DNA of the CDR3 is TGCGCCAGCAGCCATAGCAATGAGCAGTTCTTC. This sequence joins TRBV5-1 and TRBJ2-1; D is unclear. Trimming took 4 bases from V and 6 from J, leaving 5 bases between them. CDR1 and CDR2 (germline): SGHRS, YFSETQ. The CDR3 is 11 amino acids.

This sequence joins TRBV4-1 and TRBJ2-5; 10 nucleotides agree with TRBD2. In germline, CDR1 is MGHRA, CDR2 YSYEKL. V gave up 0 bases and J gave up 5 bases; unmatched junction bases: 3. This CDR3 is 15 amino acids long. The CDR3, as DNA: TGCGCCAGCAGCCAAGAACTAGCGGGAAGGGAGACCCAGTACTTC. It specifies CASSQELAGRETQYF.

This clone appeared a single time. This chain uses TRBV30 with TRBJ1-4; the D gene is possibly TRBD1 (6 bases). Per the germline V gene, CDR1 is GTSNPN and CDR2 is SVGIG (reference sequence). Between the trimmed V and J ends, which lost 0 bases and 8 bases, there was a span of 10 bases. The CDR3 covers 13 residues. CDR3 nucleotides: TGTGCCTGGAGTGTACGACAGGCGGAAAAACTGTTTTTT. Protein: CAWSVRQAEKLFF.

The genes are TRBV5-1 and TRBJ1-1, with D perhaps TRBD1 (5 bases). The V and J ends lost 5 bases and 4 bases respectively, with 15 bases between them. CDR3 length: 14 residues. CDR1 and CDR2 from the germline V gene are SGHRS and YFSETQ. The CDR3 loop reads CASRPGLRTTEAFF. CDR3 DNA: TGCGCCAGCAGGCCGGGACTACGAACCACTGAAGCTTTCTTT.

This clone was picked up a small number of times. The chain couples TRBV5-4 to TRBJ1-1; D ambiguous. CDR3 size: 12 residues. V dropped 0 bases and J dropped 4 bases, with 4 bases sitting between them. From germline, CDR1 is SGHNT and CDR2 YYREEE (reference sequence). The CDR3 sequence: CASSLVATEAFF. The CDR3 bases are TGTGCCAGCAGCTTGGTTGCCACTGAAGCTTTCTTT.

The V gene is TRBV27, the J gene TRBJ2-1; 11 bases fit TRBD2. The CDR3 runs to 16 residues. The ends lost 4 bases at V and 7 bases at J; junction bases unmatched: 9. Germline-derived CDR1 and CDR2 are MNHEY and SMNVEV (reference sequence). The CDR3 reads CASSSPWTSGLNEQFF. The DNA of the CDR3 is TGTGCCAGCAGTTCACCTTGGACTAGCGGGCTTAATGAGCAGTTCTTC.

This rearrangement joins TRBV2 to TRBJ2-1, with 8 bases fitting TRBD1. CDR1 and CDR2 (germline): SNHLY, FYNNEI. V trimming: 6 bases; J trimming: 4 bases; junction bases outside the gene matches: 8. The CDR3 totals 15 residues. As DNA, the CDR3 is TGTGCCAGCAGCGGGGACAGGACTCTTTACAATGAGCAGTTCTTC. It yields the protein CASSGDRTLYNEQFF.

This clone was found once. Other nucleotide sequences in the sample specify the same CDR3. This sequence joins TRBV9 and TRBJ2-5; 13 bases are a match to TRBD2. V dropped 2 bases and J dropped 1; count of bases not matched to a gene: 2. This CDR3 contains 16 residues. The germline gives CDR1 SGDLS, CDR2 YYNGEE. The CDR3 is CASSVGLAGSQETQYF. Here the CDR3 DNA reads TGTGCCAGCAGCGTGGGACTAGCGGGATCCCAAGAGACCCAGTACTTC.

This clone has only one observation. CDR3: CASSGRDSGIYNEQFF. CDR3 coding DNA: TGTGCCAGCAGTGGACGGGACTCAGGGATCTACAATGAGCAGTTCTTC. The chain links TRBV6-1 to TRBJ2-1; D is perhaps TRBD2 (6 bases). The CDR3 runs to 16 residues. Germline V lookup: CDR1 MNHNS, CDR2 SASEGT. The ends were cut back, 4 bases at V and 3 bases at J, with 16 bases in the middle.

Worth noting for this clone: Other DNA sequences in the same sample also yield this CDR3. V gene TRBV28 combines with J gene TRBJ2-7, with a possible D match to TRBD1 (6 bases). Trimming cost V 6 bases and J 2 bases, with 14 bases left between them. This CDR3 contains 14 residues. Germline V CDR1 and CDR2: MDHEN, SYDVKM. The CDR3 region is CASSSPTGTYEQYF. The CDR3 nucleotides are TGTGCCAGCAGCTCACCTACAGGGACCTACGAGCAGTACTTC.

Regarding this clone: Distinct nucleotide sequences in the sample also encode this CDR3. The chain combines TRBV18 with TRBJ2-1; TRBD2 agrees at 11 bases. The CDR3 spans 15 residues. Germline CDR1 is KGHSH and CDR2 is LQKENI. J gave up 5 bases and V 0 bases, and 0 bases lay outside the gene matches. This CDR3 reads CASSPPGLADNEQFF. The CDR3, as DNA: TGTGCCAGCTCACCACCGGGACTAGCGGACAATGAGCAGTTCTTC. Filled out from reference TRBV18 and TRBJ2-1, the complete variable domain reads NAGVMQNPRHLVRRRGQEARLRCSPMKGHSHVYWYRQLPEEGLKFMVYLQKENIIDESGMPKERFSAEFPKEGPSILRIQQVVRGDSAAYFCASSPPGLADNEQFFGPGTRLTVL.

The chain joins TRBV28 to TRBJ2-5; the match to TRBD1 covers 10 bases. Trimming removed 7 bases from V and 5 bases from J; junction bases left unmatched: 1. CDR1 and CDR2 (germline): MDHEN, SYDVKM. This CDR3 comprises 12 residues. The CDR3 loop is CASKTGGETQYF. The DNA of the CDR3 is TGTGCCAGCAAGACAGGGGGCGAGACCCAGTACTTC.

This chain's CDR3 is CAISESPGDTGELFF. CDR3 DNA sequence: TGTGCCATCAGTGAGTCGCCAGGGGACACCGGGGAGCTGTTTTTT. The genes are TRBV10-3 and TRBJ2-2, with D maybe TRBD1 (6 bases). The CDR3 is 15 amino acids. Looked up from germline, CDR1 is ENHRY and CDR2 is SYGVKD. V lost 0 bases and J 3 bases, leaving 8 bases between the germline ends.

This clone appeared a single time. The chain employs TRBV5-1 and TRBJ2-5, with a weak D call TRBD2 (6 bases). Germline values: CDR1 SGHRS, CDR2 YFSETQ. This CDR3 contains 13 residues. Trimming stripped 0 bases from V and 11 bases from J, with 14 bases between. As DNA, the CDR3 is TGCGCCAGCAGCTTGGAAGGGGACTCGCCGCAGTACTTC. It specifies CASSLEGDSPQYF. Supplemented by reference TRBV5-1 and TRBJ2-5, the full variable domain reads KAGVTQTPRYLIKTRGQQVTLSCSPISGHRSVSWYQQTPGQGLQFLFEYFSETQRNKGNFPGRFSGRQFSNSRSEMNVSTLELGDSALYLCASSLEGDSPQYFGPGTRLLVL.

The chain is built from TRBV11-2 and TRBJ2-3; TRBD2 matches at 8 bases. The germline gives CDR1 SGHAT, CDR2 FQNNGV. The CDR3 is 13 residues long. After removal of 5 bases from V and 7 bases from J, the junction contained 5 bases not matched to a gene. The CDR3 reads CASSPTSVHTQYF. The CDR3 region has the DNA TGTGCCAGCAGCCCGACTAGCGTCCATACGCAGTATTTT.